The rows below give T cell receptor beta chains drawn from one sample of a study of T-cell reconstitution after alpha-beta-depleted transplantation in children. TCRdb ran MiXCR on the PCR reads and lists one entry per CDR3 protein. The sample contains about 610,000 distinct CDR3 sequences, under 12% of which appear only once. Material: PBMCs from the stem cell graft donor, obtained from the stem cell graft. These receptors came from a human donor who donated a stem cell graft to a child with acute myeloid leukemia. Each CDR3 is given with its conserved first and last residue. Each record gives: V gene, D gene, J gene, clone size, CDR3 DNA, CDR3 protein. A D gene is named only where the DNA matches it firmly. Clone size appears in some rows only: once, few, many, or a class for an expanded clone.

TRBV4-3	-	TRBJ1-6	many	TGCGCCAGCAGCCAAGCGGGAGAAAATTCACCCCTCCACTTT	CASSQAGENSPLHF
TRBV3-1	-	TRBJ2-4	few	TGTGCCAGCAGCCCAGTGATAGCCAAAAACATTCAGTACTTC	CASSPVIAKNIQYF
TRBV20-1	TRBD2	TRBJ2-1	many	TGCAGTGCTAGACCGGGGACTAGCGGCAATGAGCAGTTCTTC	CSARPGTSGNEQFF
TRBV15	TRBD1	TRBJ1-3	few	TGCGCCACCAGCAGGCCAGGGGGCGGAAACACCATATATTTT	CATSRPGGGNTIYF
TRBV2	TRBD2	TRBJ2-2	-	TGTGCCAGCAGTGTGGGACTAGCGGGCACCGGGGAGCTGTTTTTT	CASSVGLAGTGELFF
TRBV7-9	TRBD1	TRBJ1-1	many	TGTGCCAGCAGCCTATCCCCGACAGGGGGCACTGAAGCTTTCTTT	CASSLSPTGGTEAFF
TRBV12-3/TRBV12-4	-	TRBJ2-3	few	TGTGCCAGCAGGGGACGAGGTACGCAGTATTTT	CASRGRGTQYF
TRBV2	TRBD2	TRBJ2-3	few	TGTGCCAGCAAACAGCGGGATTGGAGAGATACGCAGTATTTT	CASKQRDWRDTQYF
TRBV7-9	TRBD2	TRBJ2-3	-	TGTGCCAGCAGCATAAGCGGGAGGATCACAGATACGCAGTATTTT	CASSISGRITDTQYF
TRBV29-1	-	TRBJ2-4	few	TGCAGCGTTGGAGGGGCGGTAGCCAAAAACATTCAGTACTTC	CSVGGAVAKNIQYF
TRBV29-1	TRBD2	TRBJ2-3	-	TGCAGCGTTGCGAGCGGGAGGATTTTTAATTCGGATACGCAGTATTTT	CSVASGRIFNSDTQYF
TRBV19	TRBD1	TRBJ1-1	few	TGTGCCAGTAGTCGACAGGGAGAGAGCTCGGCTTTCTTT	CASSRQGESSAFF
TRBV11-1	-	TRBJ2-3	few	TGTGCCAGCAGCCCCCGGCCGATGGCTTATGCATTCGGATTT	CASSPRPMAYAFGF
TRBV14	-	TRBJ2-3	-	TGTGCCAGCAGCCAAGAGCGCCGGTCTACTAGCACAGATACGCAGTATTTT	CASSQERRSTSTDTQYF
TRBV30	TRBD2	TRBJ2-7	-	TGTGCCTGGACCTCGCGGGAGAAGGGTGGGCAGTACTTC	CAWTSREKGGQYF
TRBV29-1	-	TRBJ2-1	many	TGCAGCGCGGACCTCGCGGTATCCTACAATGAGCAGTTCTTC	CSADLAVSYNEQFF
TRBV6-2/TRBV6-3	TRBD2	TRBJ2-7	-	TGTGCCAGCAGGACAAGGGGAGGGCCCTCCTACGAGCAGTACTTC	CASRTRGGPSYEQYF
TRBV12-3/TRBV12-4	TRBD2	TRBJ2-1	few	TGTGCCAGCAGTCTTCCGGGACTAGCCTACAATGAGCAGTTCTTC	CASSLPGLAYNEQFF
TRBV19	TRBD1	TRBJ2-1	many	TGTGCCAGTATGGGAACAGGGGGCTCTCAGGGGGAGCAGTTCTTC	CASMGTGGSQGEQFF
TRBV20-1	TRBD2	TRBJ2-5	few	TGCAGTGCTAGCCCAGCGGGAGGGCCGGAGACCCAGTACTTC	CSASPAGGPETQYF
TRBV27	-	TRBJ2-3	few	TGTGCCAGCAGTTTTAGCCACGGGGCCCACATGAATACGCAGTATTTT	CASSFSHGAHMNTQYF
TRBV29-1	-	TRBJ1-3	-	TGCAGCGTTTTAGGGGACGGAGGAAGCTCTGGAAACACCATATATTTT	CSVLGDGGSSGNTIYF
TRBV4-3	-	TRBJ1-1	-	TGCGCCAGCAGCAGGGACGGCTATAAGAACACTGAAGCTTTCTTT	CASSRDGYKNTEAFF
TRBV29-1	-	TRBJ2-2	many	TGCAGCGTTTCATGGGGGATGGGCACCGGGGAGCTGTTTTTT	CSVSWGMGTGELFF
TRBV27	TRBD1	TRBJ2-1	many	TGTGCCAGCAGTTCACCGGGACAGGGCGAAAATGAGCAGTTCTTC	CASSSPGQGENEQFF
TRBV18	-	TRBJ2-5	few	TGTGCCAGCTCACCGAAATTGCGGCAAGAAGAGACCCAGTACTTC	CASSPKLRQEETQYF
TRBV7-8	TRBD2	TRBJ2-7	many	TGTGCCAGCAGCTTACGTAGGACTAGCGGGAGAATATCCTACGAGCAGTACTTC	CASSLRRTSGRISYEQYF
TRBV10-3	-	TRBJ1-6	few	TGTGCCATCAGTGAGTCGGAGTCAGGGAGTGGATCACCCCTCCACTTT	CAISESESGSGSPLHF
TRBV5-1	-	TRBJ2-7	few	TGCGCCAGCAGCTTGGCCGGGTCGGGAATACCTTTCTACGAGCAGTACTTC	CASSLAGSGIPFYEQYF
TRBV7-2	-	TRBJ2-3	many	TGTGCCAGCAGCTTAGGATTCGCAGATACGCAGTATTTT	CASSLGFADTQYF
TRBV20-1	-	TRBJ2-1	-	TGCAGTGCTAGGTACAGGGTAAATGAGCAGTTCTTC	CSARYRVNEQFF
TRBV12-3/TRBV12-4	-	TRBJ2-7	-	TGTGCCAGCAGTTTATCGGGTTCGCCAAGGACCTACGAGCAGTACTTC	CASSLSGSPRTYEQYF
TRBV19	TRBD2	TRBJ2-1	many	TGTGCCACTTCACCTAGCGGGAGGAAGAATGAGCAGTTCTTC	CATSPSGRKNEQFF
TRBV20-1	TRBD2	TRBJ2-7	few	TGCAGTGGGCGACTAGCGGGAGGCCTTTCCGGCGAGCAGTACTTC	CSGRLAGGLSGEQYF
TRBV29-1	-	TRBJ2-5	-	TGCAGCGTTGTCGGGGTACCCACCCAGCATTATGAGACCCAGTACTTC	CSVVGVPTQHYETQYF
TRBV20-1	-	TRBJ2-7	many	TGCAGTGCTAGAGATTTCCGGGACTTGACCTACGAGCAGTACTTC	CSARDFRDLTYEQYF
TRBV20-1	TRBD2	TRBJ2-3	-	TGCAGTGTCGGGAGGCCCCTCACAGATACGCAGTATTTT	CSVGRPLTDTQYF
TRBV4-3	-	TRBJ2-2	few	TGCGCCAGCAGCCGCACCGGGACTACCGGGGAGCTGTTTTTT	CASSRTGTTGELFF
TRBV4-3	TRBD2	TRBJ2-2	many	TGCGCCAGCACTCTGACTAGCGGGGCGAACACCGGGGAGCTGTTTTTT	CASTLTSGANTGELFF
TRBV5-1	TRBD2	TRBJ2-5	-	TGCGCCAGCAGCCCGAATAGCGGGAATTACCAAGAGACCCAGTACTTC	CASSPNSGNYQETQYF
TRBV20-1	-	TRBJ2-1	-	TGCAGTGCTGACACGGGACGCTCCTTCTTC	CSADTGRSFF
TRBV6-6	-	TRBJ2-7	-	TGTGCCAGCAGTTGGACCCTGGGTGGCGAGCAGTACTTC	CASSWTLGGEQYF
TRBV6-2/TRBV6-3	-	TRBJ2-1	many	TGTGCCAGCAGTTCCCTCATGCATGAGCAGTTCTTC	CASSSLMHEQFF
TRBV7-2	-	TRBJ2-3	few	TGTGCTAGCAGCTTAAATGACGGGCGGGTAGATACGCAGTATTTT	CASSLNDGRVDTQYF
TRBV5-1	TRBD1	TRBJ1-2	many	TGCGCCAGCACCCCGTTACAGGGGGCAAGTGGCTACACCTTC	CASTPLQGASGYTF
TRBV12-3/TRBV12-4	TRBD2	TRBJ2-2	-	TGTGCCAGCAGTCAAGCGACTAGCGGGAACACCGGGGAGCTGTTTTTT	CASSQATSGNTGELFF
TRBV7-8	-	TRBJ1-5	-	TGTGCCAGCAGCCCCGGGACCGGCCATCAGCCCCAGCATTTT	CASSPGTGHQPQHF
TRBV7-2	TRBD1	TRBJ2-1	many	TGTGCCGGACTGGGACAGGCGAGCTCCTACAATGAGCAGTTCTTC	CAGLGQASSYNEQFF
TRBV20-1	TRBD2	TRBJ2-1	-	TGCAGTGCTAGCACTAGCGGGATCAGCTCCTACAATGAGCAGTTCTTC	CSASTSGISSYNEQFF
TRBV30	-	TRBJ2-7	-	TGTGCCTGGAGTGAGGGGATTGGGTACGAGCAGTACTTC	CAWSEGIGYEQYF
TRBV6-1	-	TRBJ1-2	few	TGTGCCAGCGGAGGCCGGGACGCCTTCTATGGCTACACCTTC	CASGGRDAFYGYTF
TRBV7-2	TRBD2	TRBJ2-7	many	TGTGCCAGCAGCTCCAAAGTAGCGGGAGTTGTTTACGAGCAGTACTTC	CASSSKVAGVVYEQYF
TRBV7-3	-	TRBJ2-2	many	TGTGCCAGCAGTTCCAGTAGGCGCACCGGGGAGCTGTTTTTT	CASSSSRRTGELFF
TRBV10-3	TRBD1	TRBJ2-1	few	TGTGCCATTGAAGGGGGCCACAATGAGCAGTTCTTC	CAIEGGHNEQFF
TRBV7-3	-	TRBJ2-5	-	TGTGCCAGCAGTAAAGGACGGCTGGACCAAGAGACCCAGTACTTC	CASSKGRLDQETQYF
TRBV29-1	TRBD2	TRBJ2-1	few	TGCAGCGTTGATCGCGGGAGGGCCAGTGAGCAGTTCTTC	CSVDRGRASEQFF
TRBV20-1	TRBD1	TRBJ1-6	few	TGCAGTGGGTCGACAGGGAGCGATTCACCCCTCCACTTT	CSGSTGSDSPLHF
TRBV2	-	TRBJ2-6	few	TGTGCCAGTGGCCCGCGGGCCTCTGGGGCCAACGTCCTGACTTTC	CASGPRASGANVLTF